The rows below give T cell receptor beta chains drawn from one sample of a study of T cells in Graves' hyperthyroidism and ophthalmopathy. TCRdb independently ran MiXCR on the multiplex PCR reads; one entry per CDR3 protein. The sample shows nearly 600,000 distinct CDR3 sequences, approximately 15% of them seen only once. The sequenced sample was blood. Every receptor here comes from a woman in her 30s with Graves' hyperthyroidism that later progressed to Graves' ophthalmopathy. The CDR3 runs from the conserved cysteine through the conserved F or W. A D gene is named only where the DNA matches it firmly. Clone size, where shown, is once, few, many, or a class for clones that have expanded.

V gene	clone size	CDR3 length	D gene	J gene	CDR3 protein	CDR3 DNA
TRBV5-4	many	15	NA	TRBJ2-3	CASSLPSEVTDTQYF	TGTGCCAGCAGCTTGCCCAGCGAGGTGACAGATACGCAGTATTTT
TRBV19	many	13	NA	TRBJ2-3	CASSMDQGDTQYF	TGTGCCAGTAGTATGGATCAGGGGGATACGCAGTATTTT
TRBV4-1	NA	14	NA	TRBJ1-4	CASSRVRGNEKLFF	TGCGCCAGCAGCCGAGTCCGGGGAAATGAAAAACTGTTTTTT
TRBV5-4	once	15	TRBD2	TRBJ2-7	CAGSPTSGSGNEQYF	TGTGCCGGCAGCCCTACTAGCGGGAGCGGTAACGAGCAGTACTTC
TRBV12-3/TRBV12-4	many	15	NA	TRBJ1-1	CASSPDGQWVTEAFF	TGTGCCAGCAGCCCCGACGGCCAATGGGTGACTGAAGCTTTCTTT
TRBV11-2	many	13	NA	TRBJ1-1	CASAPQGNTEAFF	TGTGCCAGCGCTCCCCAAGGAAACACTGAAGCTTTCTTT
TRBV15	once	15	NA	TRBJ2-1	CATSIDRPSYNEQFF	TGTGCCACCAGCATAGACAGACCCTCCTACAATGAGCAGTTCTTC
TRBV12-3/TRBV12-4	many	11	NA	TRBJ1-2	CASSSSYGYTF	TGTGCCAGCAGTTCCTCCTATGGCTACACCTTC
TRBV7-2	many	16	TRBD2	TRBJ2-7	CASSLAGSGLSGEQYF	TGTGCCAGCAGCTTAGCAGGTAGCGGGCTATCGGGAGAGCAGTACTTC
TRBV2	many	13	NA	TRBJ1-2	CASSLDGAGGYTF	TGTGCCAGCTCCCTGGACGGGGCCGGGGGCTACACCTTC
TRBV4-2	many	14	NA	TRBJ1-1	CASSLQHRNTEAFF	TGTGCCAGCAGCCTCCAACATAGGAACACTGAAGCTTTCTTT
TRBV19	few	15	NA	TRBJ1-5	CASARDGGFHQPQHF	TGTGCCAGTGCCCGGGACGGGGGGTTCCATCAGCCCCAGCATTTT
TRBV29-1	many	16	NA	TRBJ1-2	CSADEPDPSSNYGYTF	TGCAGCGCGGATGAGCCCGACCCGTCCTCTAACTATGGCTACACCTTC
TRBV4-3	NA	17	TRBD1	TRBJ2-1	CASSLRRQGSSYNEQFF	TGCGCCAGCAGCCTTCGTCGACAGGGGAGCTCCTACAATGAGCAGTTCTTC
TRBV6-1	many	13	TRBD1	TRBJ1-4	CASGGQGNEKLFF	TGTGCCAGCGGGGGACAGGGGAATGAAAAACTGTTTTTT
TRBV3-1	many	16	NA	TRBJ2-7	CASSLNWAGPSYEQYF	TGTGCCAGCAGCTTAAACTGGGCAGGGCCTTCCTACGAGCAGTACTTC
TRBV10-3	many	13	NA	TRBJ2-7	CAISDTDSYEQYF	TGTGCCATCAGTGATACCGACAGCTACGAGCAGTACTTC
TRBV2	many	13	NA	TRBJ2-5	CASKRENQETQYF	TGTGCCAGCAAACGAGAGAACCAAGAGACCCAGTACTTC
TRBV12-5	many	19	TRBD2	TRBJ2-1	CATDSSAGGSQMVWNEQFF	TGTGCTACCGACTCCTCAGCGGGAGGCTCCCAAATGGTGTGGAATGAGCAGTTCTTC
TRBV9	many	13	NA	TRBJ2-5	CASSVAGQETQYF	TGTGCCAGCAGCGTAGCTGGCCAAGAGACCCAGTACTTC
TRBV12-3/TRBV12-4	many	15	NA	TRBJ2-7	CASSFRTGLSYEQYF	TGTGCCAGCAGTTTCAGGACGGGGTTGTCCTACGAGCAGTACTTC
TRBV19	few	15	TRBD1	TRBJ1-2	CASSTLQGADYGYTF	TGTGCCAGTAGTACTCTACAGGGGGCGGACTATGGCTACACCTTC
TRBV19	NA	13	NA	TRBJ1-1	CASSSFGNTEAFF	TGTGCCAGTAGTAGTTTCGGGAACACTGAAGCTTTCTTT
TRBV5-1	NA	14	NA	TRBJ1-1	CASSLVIMNTEAFF	TGCGCCAGCAGCTTGGTCATCATGAACACTGAAGCTTTCTTT
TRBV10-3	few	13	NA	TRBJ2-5	CAIADTGKETQYF	TGTGCCATCGCTGATACAGGGAAGGAGACCCAGTACTTC
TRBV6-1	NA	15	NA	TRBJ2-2	CASSRHRDGTGELFF	TGTGCCAGCAGTAGACACCGGGACGGCACCGGGGAGCTGTTTTTT
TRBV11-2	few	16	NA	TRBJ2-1	CASSLDGVAGENEQFF	TGTGCCAGCAGCTTGGACGGGGTGGCAGGTGAGAATGAGCAGTTCTTC
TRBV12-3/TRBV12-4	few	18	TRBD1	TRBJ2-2	CASSFYRGLYMNTGELFF	TGTGCCAGCAGTTTTTACAGGGGGCTCTACATGAACACCGGGGAGCTGTTTTTT
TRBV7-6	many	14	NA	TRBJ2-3	CASSLKGPADTQYF	TGTGCCAGCAGCTTAAAGGGGCCGGCAGATACGCAGTATTTT